The T cell receptor (beta chain) under discussion was sequenced for a study of T cell responses to AZD1222 COVID-19 vaccine. General study findings and limits: Without day 14 samples, only post-peak T cell repertoires were studied.

This CDR3 spans 13 amino acids. Germline CDR1 is SGHNT and CDR2 is YYREEE (reference sequence). V lost 4 bases and J lost 1, with 8 bases in between. This clone was detected only a few times. Its specificity is not known. Produced via immunoSEQ multiplex PCR; TCRdb's table is partial and in-frame only. This sample has about 150,000 clones, with 80% to 90% found just once. The sequencing here drew on peripheral blood, taken after recovery from COVID-19. The chain couples TRBV5-4 to TRBJ1-1; D not certain. This TCR derives from an adult who had recovered from COVID-19. In DNA, the CDR3 is TGTGCCAGCAGCCTCCCGAAGAACACTGAAGCTTTCTTT. This codes for CASSLPKNTEAFF.